A single sample gave rise to the 21 T cell receptor delta chains below, sequenced in a study of gamma-delta T cells after stem cell transplantation (dated by TCRdb to the mid-2010s). The library came from RT-PCR. Sequenced using an Illumina MiSeq. Clonotypes were called again by TCRdb from the public reads via CATT, and duplicate nucleotide sequences were then merged into one entry. The sample data list approximately 1,100 delta-chain clones, and 3% to 3.5% of these were observed just once. The ten largest clones take up about 31% of the sample. Sequences were obtained from gamma-delta T cells. These receptors were obtained from a human donor. It is not recorded whose cells these are; they may come from a transplant donor.

For this clone: TCRdb's protein for this DNA is that of a much larger clone and differs from the translation at residue 8, likely a read error; the protein shown is the DNA translation. The chain uses TRDV2 and TRDJ1; D remains unclear. Trimming left V 3 bases short and J 4 bases short, with 17 bases between. The CDR3 is made up of 15 amino acids. Germline CDR1 GEAIGNYY, CDR2 EKD. CDR3 sequence (DNA): TGTGCCTGTGACTCGCTACGGGAAAGGGGCGATAAACTCATCTTT. Encoded protein: CACDSLRERGDKLIF.

V and J are TRDV2 and TRDJ1, with 7 bases identical to TRDD3. V gave up 0 bases and J gave up 0 bases; unmatched junction bases: 3. This CDR3 comprises 15 residues. Germline loops: CDR1 GEAIGNYY, CDR2 EKD. The DNA for the CDR3 is TGTGCCTGTGACACCCTACTGGGGCACACCGATAAACTCATCTTT. Protein product: CACDTLLGHTDKLIF.

With respect to this clone: The amino acid sequence in TCRdb belongs to a much larger clone and departs from this DNA's translation at residue 7, likely a sequencing read error; the sequence shown is translated from the DNA. The chain recombines TRDV2 with TRDJ1; perhaps TRDD3 as D (5 bases). The CDR3 consists of 16 residues. Germline CDR1 and CDR2: GEAIGNYY and EKD. Trimming removed 6 bases at V and 0 bases at J, with 19 bases between. The CDR3 region is CACLPLEEANTDKLIF. CDR3 sequence (DNA): TGTGCCTGTTTACCACTGGAGGAAGCGAACACCGATAAACTCATCTTT.

There are a few counts of this clone. A far larger clone differs by one base, so this is likely a read error. The sample carries other DNA sequences with the same CDR3. This sequence joins TRDV2 and TRDJ1, with 10 positions matching TRDD3. From germline, CDR1 is GEAIGNYY and CDR2 EKD. The length of the CDR3 is 19 residues. The J segment lost 1 base and the V segment lost 4 bases, leaving 17 bases of the junction unmatched. The CDR3 sequence: CACETLGELGDRVTDKLIF. DNA for the CDR3: TGTGCCTGTGAGACCCTTGGAGAGCTGGGGGATAGGGTCACCGATAAACTCATCTTT.

Notes on this clone: This likely reflects a read error, since a far larger clone is one base away. This same CDR3 is encoded by further DNA sequences in the sample. The chain employs TRDV2 and TRDJ1; TRDD3 agrees at 10 bases. The CDR3 totals 18 residues. CDR1 and CDR2 from the germline V gene are GEAIGNYY and EKD. The DNA of the CDR3 is TGTGCCTGCGACACCCTGCCGGGGGATACGATGTTCACCGATAAACTCATCTTT. It codes for CACDTLPGDTMFTDKLIF.

This clone has a handful of counts. A read error is likely here: a far larger clone is one base away. Additional DNA sequences in this sample encode the identical CDR3. V gene TRDV2 combines with J gene TRDJ1, with 9 bases aligning to TRDD3. This CDR3 region has 17 residues. V lost 3 bases and J lost 0; bases outside the gene matches: 10. Germline CDR1 is GEAIGNYY and CDR2 is EKD. CDR3 bases: TGTGCCTGTGACGCGTTACTGGGGGACCCATACACCGATAAACTCATCTTT. Translated: CACDALLGDPYTDKLIF.

This clone was counted only a few times. A read error likely explains this, since a far larger clone differs by one base. Distinct nucleotide sequences in the sample also encode this CDR3. The chain employs TRDV2 and TRDJ1, with 13 bases identical to TRDD3. There are 17 residues in the CDR3. Per the germline V gene, CDR1 is GEAIGNYY and CDR2 is EKD. The CDR3 spells CACDNILGDTGVDKLIF. The CDR3 nucleotides are TGTGCCTGCGACAACATACTGGGGGATACGGGTGTCGATAAACTCATCTTT.

This clone showed up just a few times. A far larger clone is off by one base, so a read error is likely. Other DNA sequences in this specimen translate into the identical CDR3. The chain employs TRDV2 and TRDJ1, with a tentative D call TRDD3 (5 bases). V was shortened by 3 bases and J by 0 bases, with 10 bases between the two germline ends. There are 14 residues in the CDR3. CDR1 is GEAIGNYY and CDR2 is EKD in the germline V gene. CDR3 nucleotides: TGTGCCTGTGACCCTCTGGGTCACACCGATAAACTCATCTTT. Translation: CACDPLGHTDKLIF.

As regards this clone: A far larger clone is only one base removed, so a read error is likely. The same CDR3 can be traced to other DNA sequences in this sample. This sequence joins TRDV2 and TRDJ1, with 7 bases fitting TRDD3. The V and J ends lost 1 base and 0 bases, in that order; junction bases with no gene match: 16. The CDR3 length is 19 residues. CDR1 and CDR2 from the germline V gene are GEAIGNYY and EKD. The CDR3 region is CACDTVPGDKGEYTDKLIF. In DNA, the CDR3 is TGTGCCTGTGACACAGTCCCTGGGGATAAGGGGGAATACACCGATAAACTCATCTTT.

A note on this clone: The translation of this DNA and the TCRdb protein of a much larger clone differ at residue 4, probably owing to a read error; the protein shown here is translated from the DNA. The chain joins TRDV2 to TRDJ1; 9 bases map to TRDD3. CDR1 is GEAIGNYY, CDR2 EKD, per germline. CDR3 length: 15 residues. Here the CDR3 DNA reads TGTGCCTGTGGCACCGTGGGGGATAGGGGCGATAAACTCATCTTT. This encodes CACGTVGDRGDKLIF.

This clone came up a few times. A far larger clone is only one base removed, so a read error is likely. The sample holds other DNA sequences that translate to the same CDR3. The chain combines TRDV2 with TRDJ1; 9 positions agree with TRDD3. Trimming took 4 bases from V and 3 from J; bases not matched to a gene: 8. This CDR3 is 15 amino acids long. From germline, CDR1 is GEAIGNYY and CDR2 EKD. The CDR3 DNA follows: TGTGCCTGTGAAGGACTGGGGGACACTTCCGATAAACTCATCTTT. Its protein product is CACEGLGDTSDKLIF.

This clone is labeled medium-sized. This sequence may be a read error, since a much larger clone differs from it by one base. This chain connects TRDV2 to TRDJ1; TRDD3 matches 7 bases. There are 19 residues in the CDR3. CDR1 is GEAIGNYY and CDR2 is EKD in the germline V gene. As DNA, the CDR3 is TGTGCCTGTGGCACCGTCGGGAACCGGCTGCGGATACGCGATGATAAACTCATCTTT. Translating gives CACGTVGNRLRIRDDKLIF.

On this clone: Since a far larger clone is one base different, this is likely a read error. Other DNA variants within this sample encode the same CDR3. V gene TRDV2 combines with J gene TRDJ1; D might be TRDD3 (6 bases). The CDR3 has 16 residues. Germline V CDR1 and CDR2: GEAIGNYY, EKD. The CDR3 nucleotides read TGTGCCTGCGACACCTTAACGGGGGACGACACCGATAAACTCATCTTT. Encoded protein: CACDTLTGDDTDKLIF.

This clone was seen more than once but under ten times. TCRdb attributes to this sequence the protein of a much larger clone, which differs from the DNA translation at residue 17; a read error is likely, and the protein displayed is translated from the DNA. This chain uses TRDV2 with TRDJ3, with 12 bases lining up with TRDD3. Germline V lookup: CDR1 GEAIGNYY, CDR2 EKD. The CDR3 covers 19 residues. As DNA, the CDR3 is TGTGCCTGTGACAATCTGGGGGATACGCGATCCTGGGACACCCGACAGTTGTTTTTC. Residues: CACDNLGDTRSWDTRQLFF.

This clone was detected a few times. A far larger clone lies a single base away; this is likely a read error. Other nucleotide sequences from this sample produce the same CDR3. V usage is TRDV2 and J usage is TRDJ1, with 9 nucleotides matching TRDD3. CDR1 and CDR2 (germline): GEAIGNYY, EKD. The length of the CDR3 is 17 residues. The CDR3 spells CACDALLGDPYTDKLIF. DNA for the CDR3: TGTGCCTGTGACGCGTTACTGGGGGACCCGTACACCGATAAGCTCATCTTT.

Notes on this clone: This DNA's translation and the protein TCRdb lists, from a much larger clone, do not match at residue 5, likely due to a read error; the protein shown is translated from the DNA. The V and J genes are TRDV2 and TRDJ3; 10 bases match TRDD3. CDR1 GEAIGNYY and CDR2 EKD come from the germline V gene. With V trimmed by 4 bases and J by 5 bases, 10 bases remained unmatched. This CDR3 is 18 amino acids long. The CDR3 coding sequence is TGTGCCTGTGATGAATTGGGGGATACAGTCCGGGACACCCGACAGATGTTTTTC. Protein sequence: CACDELGDTVRDTRQMFF.

About this clone itself: The protein recorded in TCRdb matches a much larger clone and deviates from this DNA's translation at residue 7, suggesting a read error; the protein here is obtained by translating the DNA. The genes are TRDV2 and TRDJ1; TRDD3 matches 10 bases. Germline assignment: CDR1 GEAIGNYY and CDR2 EKD. After removal of 3 bases from V and 9 bases from J, the junction contained 12 bases not matched to a gene. The CDR3 is made up of 15 amino acids. The CDR3 DNA follows: TGTGCCTGTGACCCAGTACCGGGGGATACGCGGCAACTCATCTTT. Its translation is CACDPVPGDTRQLIF.

Details on this clone: A single base is all that separates this from a far larger clone, so a read error is likely. This specimen includes other DNA sequences encoding the same CDR3. This chain joins TRDV2 and TRDJ1; 9 nucleotides match TRDD3. Germline CDR1 GEAIGNYY, CDR2 EKD. J gave up 4 bases and V 4 bases, and 9 bases lay outside the gene matches. This CDR3 has 15 residues. CDR3 amino acids: CACDTVGDRGDKLIF. The CDR3 DNA is TGTGCCTGTGATACCGTGGGGGATAGGGGCGATAAACTCATCTTT.

Concerning this clone itself: A single base is all that separates this from a far larger clone, so a read error is likely. This CDR3 is also generated by other DNA sequences in the sample. The chain employs TRDV2 and TRDJ1; tentatively, D is TRDD3 (5 bases). Germline V gives CDR1 GEAIGNYY, CDR2 EKD. The CDR3 has 15 amino acids. Trimming stripped 7 bases from V and 4 bases from J, with 21 bases between. This CDR3 reads CACDSLRGRGDKLIF. The CDR3, as DNA: TGTGCCTGCGACTCGCTACGGGGAAGGGGCGATAAACTCATCTTT.

This clone was observed a handful of times. The translation of this DNA and the TCRdb protein of a much larger clone differ at residue 3, probably owing to a read error; the protein shown here is translated from the DNA. The J gene is TRDJ3, the V gene TRDV2, with a weak D call TRDD3 (6 bases). The CDR3 spans 19 residues. Germline loops: CDR1 GEAIGNYY, CDR2 EKD. The CDR3 here is CARDTAGEASSWDTRQMFF. CDR3 DNA: TGTGCCCGTGACACCGCGGGGGAGGCAAGCTCCTGGGACACCCGACAGATGTTTTTC.

Notes on this clone: A far larger clone is a single base away, which makes a read error likely. Other nucleotide sequences in the sample specify the same CDR3. The V and J genes are TRDV2 and TRDJ1; TRDD3 agrees at 7 bases. Germline loops: CDR1 GEAIGNYY, CDR2 EKD. The CDR3 consists of 14 residues. V was clipped by 3 bases and J by 5 bases; unmatched bases: 8. In DNA, the CDR3 is TGTGCCTGTGACTACACTGGGGTTACTGATAAACTCATCTTT. Amino acid sequence: CACDYTGVTDKLIF.